This T cell receptor (beta chain) was documented in a study of cytomegalovirus exposure and HLA in healthy donors. Study results and limitations: In a later analysis, an Asian-associated ancestry cluster reportedly showed fewer N-insertions than the approximately 700-donor mean. The authors judged a highly shared variant cluster likely a sequencing artifact. Earlier analysis looked at TCR beta V segments, and most were productive about 90% or about 30% of the time.

On this clone itself: What it recognizes is unknown.

13 Jbeta primers and 60 Vbeta primers were used for the PCR. This table comes from immunoSEQ multiplex PCR, and its TCRdb copy is limited to in-frame clones, with some not included. Seen here are some 100,000 clones, approximately 81% observed once, and the top ten hold roughly 13%. This receptor was obtained from a male donor in good health and CMV-seropositive. Sequenced material: PBMCs.

The CDR3 reads CASSTAYQETQYF. The CDR3 coding sequence is TGTGCCAGCAGTACAGCCTACCAAGAGACCCAGTACTTC. The chain carries TRBV28 and TRBJ2-5; D is ambiguous. V was clipped by 5 bases and J by 0 bases, with 7 bases between them. The germline V gene encodes CDR1 MDHEN and CDR2 SYDVKM. This CDR3 comprises 13 residues.